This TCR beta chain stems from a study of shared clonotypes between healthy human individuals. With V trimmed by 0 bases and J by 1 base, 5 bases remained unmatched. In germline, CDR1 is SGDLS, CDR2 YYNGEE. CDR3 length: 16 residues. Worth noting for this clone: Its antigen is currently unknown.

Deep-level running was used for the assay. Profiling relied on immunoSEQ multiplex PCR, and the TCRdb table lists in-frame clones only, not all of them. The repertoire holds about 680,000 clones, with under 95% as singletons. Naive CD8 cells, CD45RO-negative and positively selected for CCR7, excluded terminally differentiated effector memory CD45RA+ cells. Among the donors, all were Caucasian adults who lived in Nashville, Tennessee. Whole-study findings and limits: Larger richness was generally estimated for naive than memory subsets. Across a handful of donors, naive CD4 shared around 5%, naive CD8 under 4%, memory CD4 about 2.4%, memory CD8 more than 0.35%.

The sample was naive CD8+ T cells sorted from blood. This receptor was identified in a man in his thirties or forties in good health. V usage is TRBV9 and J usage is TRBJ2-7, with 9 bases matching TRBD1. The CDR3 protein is CASSVGTGAGSYEQYF. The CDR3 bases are TGTGCCAGCAGCGTAGGGACAGGGGCGGGGTCCTACGAGCAGTACTTC.